This T cell receptor beta chain was sequenced during a study of T cell responses to AZD1222 COVID-19 vaccine. Generated by immunoSEQ multiplex PCR, the TCRdb table keeps only in-frame clones and is missing some. This table has 99,000 or so clones, 85% to 90% appearing once. This clone was found once. Germline CDR1 reads MDHEN; CDR2 reads SYDVKM. V was cut by 3 bases and J by 2 bases, with 16 bases left in between. This CDR3 has 16 amino acids. This receptor was identified in an adult in good health. This chain joins TRBV28 and TRBJ1-1; D is perhaps TRBD1 (5 bases). Specimen: peripheral blood, collected on day 0 of AZD1222 vaccination. The CDR3 region is CASSFPLGGLNTEAFF. In nucleotides, the CDR3 is TGTGCCAGCAGTTTCCCCCTTGGGGGACTAAACACTGAAGCTTTCTTT.